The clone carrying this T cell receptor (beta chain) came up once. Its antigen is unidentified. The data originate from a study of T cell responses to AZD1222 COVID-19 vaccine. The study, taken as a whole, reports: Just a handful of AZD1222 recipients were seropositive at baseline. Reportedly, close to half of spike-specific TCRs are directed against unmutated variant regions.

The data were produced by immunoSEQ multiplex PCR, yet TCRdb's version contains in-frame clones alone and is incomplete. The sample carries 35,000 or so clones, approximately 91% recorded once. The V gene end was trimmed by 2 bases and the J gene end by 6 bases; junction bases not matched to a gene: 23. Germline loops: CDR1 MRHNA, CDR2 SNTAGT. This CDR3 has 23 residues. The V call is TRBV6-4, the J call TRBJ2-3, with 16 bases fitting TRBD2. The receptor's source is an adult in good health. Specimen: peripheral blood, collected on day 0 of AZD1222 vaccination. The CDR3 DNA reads TGTGCCAGCAGTGACGGGGATCAGACTGCGGGACTAGCGGGGGGGCACTGTTTGGATACGCAGTATTTT. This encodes CASSDGDQTAGLAGGHCLDTQYF.